This TCR beta chain was captured by sequencing in a study of CD8+CD57+ T cells in acquired aplastic anemia. Findings of the study overall: Around 29 shared CD8+ CDR3s appeared highly expressed within patients' immunodominant clones.

By flow cytometry, patients selected for sequencing had shown an expansion of CD8+CD57+ cells. Severe acquired aplastic anemia was present in every patient. CDR3 length equals 14 residues. V lost 4 bases, J lost 7 bases, and 8 bases stayed unmatched. Germline CDR1 SGHTS, CDR2 YDEGEE. For CDR3 and TCR beta VDJ profiling, genomic DNA was the template used. Each CDR3 protein is one row after TCRdb ran MiXCR on the reads. The table has 260,000 or so distinct CDR3 sequences, around 45% seen once. In its sample, this clonotype was seen many times. Its antigen is not identified. What was sequenced was sorted CD4+, CD8+, or CD8+CD57+ T cells (not recorded which) from PBMCs. This receptor was identified in a human donor with aplastic anemia. The chain recombines TRBV5-8 with TRBJ1-5; 7 bases map to TRBD1. The CDR3 protein is CASSGNRGGQPQHF. The DNA for the CDR3 is TGTGCCAGCAGCGGAAACAGGGGAGGCCAGCCCCAGCATTTT.